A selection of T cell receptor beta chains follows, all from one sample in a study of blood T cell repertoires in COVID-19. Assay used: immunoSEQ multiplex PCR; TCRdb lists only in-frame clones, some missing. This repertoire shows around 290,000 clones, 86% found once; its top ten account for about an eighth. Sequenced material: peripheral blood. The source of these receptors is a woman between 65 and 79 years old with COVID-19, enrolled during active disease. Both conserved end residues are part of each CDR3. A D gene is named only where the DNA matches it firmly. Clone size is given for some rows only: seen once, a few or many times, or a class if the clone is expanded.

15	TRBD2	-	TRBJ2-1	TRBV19	CASSILAGGLNEQFF	TGTGCCAGTAGTATCCTAGCGGGGGGGCTGAATGAGCAGTTCTTC
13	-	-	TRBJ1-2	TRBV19	CASSIEGSYGYTF	TGTGCCAGTAGTATAGAGGGCAGCTATGGCTACACCTTC
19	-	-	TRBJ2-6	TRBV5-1	CASSLAEGQSTSGANVLTF	TGCGCCAGCAGCTTGGCGGAGGGACAGTCGACATCTGGGGCCAACGTCCTGACTTTC
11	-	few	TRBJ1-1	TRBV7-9	CASSSRVEAFF	TGTGCCAGCAGCTCACGGGTTGAAGCTTTCTTT
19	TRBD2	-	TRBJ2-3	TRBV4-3	CASSQDRLAGGTLADTQYF	TGCGCCAGCAGCCAAGATAGGCTAGCGGGGGGAACGTTGGCAGATACGCAGTATTTT
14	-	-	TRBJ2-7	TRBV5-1	CASSLGRSSYEQYF	TGCGCCAGCAGCTTGGGGCGGAGCTCCTACGAGCAGTACTTC
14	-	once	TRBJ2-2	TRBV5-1	CASRNRVDTGELFF	TGCGCCAGCAGAAACAGGGTCGACACCGGGGAGCTGTTTTTT
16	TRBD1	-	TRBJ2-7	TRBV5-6	CASSLDTGDLSYEQYF	TGTGCCAGCAGCTTGGACACAGGGGACCTTTCCTACGAGCAGTACTTC
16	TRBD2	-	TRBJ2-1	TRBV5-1	CASSSSGLAGGNEQFF	TGCGCCAGCAGCTCCAGCGGACTAGCGGGGGGAAATGAGCAGTTCTTC
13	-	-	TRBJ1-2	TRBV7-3	CASSLKGGFGYTF	TGTGCCAGCAGCTTAAAAGGGGGATTTGGCTACACCTTC
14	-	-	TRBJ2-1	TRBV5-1	CASSLALRYNEQFF	TGCGCCAGCAGCTTGGCCCTTCGCTACAATGAGCAGTTCTTC
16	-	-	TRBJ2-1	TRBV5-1	CASSFGSVQGKLWQFF	TGCGCCAGCAGCTTTGGATCGGTACAGGGTAAATTGTGGCAGTTCTTC
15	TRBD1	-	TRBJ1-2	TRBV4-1	CASSQDWGQPYGYTF	TGCGCCAGCAGCCAAGATTGGGGACAGCCCTATGGCTACACCTTC
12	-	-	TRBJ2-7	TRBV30	CAWTRTGFEQYF	TGTGCCTGGACCCGAACAGGGTTCGAGCAGTACTTC